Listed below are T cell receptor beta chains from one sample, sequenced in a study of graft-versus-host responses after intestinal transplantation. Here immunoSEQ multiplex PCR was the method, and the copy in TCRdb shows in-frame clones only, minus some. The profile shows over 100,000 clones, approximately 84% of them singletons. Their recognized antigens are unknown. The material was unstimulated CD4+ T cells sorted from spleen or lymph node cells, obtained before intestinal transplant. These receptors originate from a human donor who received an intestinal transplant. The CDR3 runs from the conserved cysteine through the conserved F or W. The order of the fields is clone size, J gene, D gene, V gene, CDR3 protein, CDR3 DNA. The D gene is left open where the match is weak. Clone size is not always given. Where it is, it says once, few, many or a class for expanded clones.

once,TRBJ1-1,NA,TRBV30,CAWSTQLNTEAFF,TGTGCCTGGAGTACACAGCTGAACACTGAAGCTTTCTTT
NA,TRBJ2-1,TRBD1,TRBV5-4,CASSPGTGSYNEQFF,TGTGCCAGCAGCCCAGGGACAGGCTCCTACAATGAGCAGTTCTTC
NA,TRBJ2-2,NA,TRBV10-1,CASSETRARAGELFF,TGCGCCAGCAGTGAGACGCGGGCGAGGGCCGGGGAGCTGTTTTTT
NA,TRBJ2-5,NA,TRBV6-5,CASSGGAMQETQYF,TGTGCCAGCAGTGGGGGGGCCATGCAAGAGACCCAGTACTTC
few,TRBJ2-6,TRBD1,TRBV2,CASSPGQQSGANVLTF,TGTGCCAGCAGTCCGGGACAGCAGTCTGGGGCCAACGTCCTGACTTTC
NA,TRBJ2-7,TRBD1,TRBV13,CASSWDRGYEQYF,TGTGCCAGCAGCTGGGACAGGGGGTACGAGCAGTACTTC
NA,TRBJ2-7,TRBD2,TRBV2,CASTGTTLSEQYF,TGTGCCAGCACCGGGACTACCTTAAGTGAGCAGTACTTC
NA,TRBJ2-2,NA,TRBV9,CASKGTESRELFF,TGTGCCAGCAAGGGGACGGAGTCCAGGGAGCTGTTTTTT
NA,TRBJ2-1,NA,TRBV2,CASPLWGSSYNEQFF,TGTGCCAGCCCCCTTTGGGGCAGCTCCTACAATGAGCAGTTCTTC
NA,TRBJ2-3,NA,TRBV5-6,CASSLDPLIDTQYF,TGTGCCAGCAGCTTGGACCCATTAATAGATACGCAGTATTTT
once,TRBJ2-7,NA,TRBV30,CAWSVPGTGYEQYF,TGTGCCTGGAGTGTCCCGGGTACGGGTTACGAGCAGTACTTC
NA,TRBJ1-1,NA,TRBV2,CASSEGSGYFEAFF,TGTGCCAGCAGTGAAGGATCAGGATACTTTGAAGCTTTCTTT
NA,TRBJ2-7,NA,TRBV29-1,CSVGPQGGRGGEQYF,TGCAGCGTTGGTCCCCAGGGGGGGCGGGGTGGCGAGCAGTACTTC
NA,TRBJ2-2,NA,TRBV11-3,CASSLGPTGELFF,TGTGCCAGCAGCTTGGGTCCCACCGGGGAGCTGTTTTTT
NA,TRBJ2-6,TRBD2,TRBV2,CASTRVAGGPKGANVLTF,TGTGCCAGCACCCGGGTAGCGGGGGGGCCCAAGGGGGCCAACGTCCTGACTTTC
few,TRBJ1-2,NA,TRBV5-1,CASSEGQTTNYGYTF,TGCGCCAGCAGCGAAGGACAGACTACTAACTATGGCTACACCTTC
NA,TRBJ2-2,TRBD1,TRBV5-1,CASKLNRGGTGELFF,TGCGCCAGCAAACTAAACAGGGGTGGAACCGGGGAGCTGTTTTTT
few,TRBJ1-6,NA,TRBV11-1,CASKSARRSNSPLHF,TGTGCCAGCAAAAGCGCCAGGCGGTCGAATTCACCCCTCCACTTT
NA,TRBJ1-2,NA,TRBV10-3,CAISDGGGYGYTF,TGTGCCATCAGTGATGGAGGGGGTTATGGCTACACCTTC
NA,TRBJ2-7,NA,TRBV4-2,CASSQERQGLGYEQYF,TGTGCCAGCAGCCAAGAGCGCCAGGGGTTAGGGTACGAGCAGTACTTC
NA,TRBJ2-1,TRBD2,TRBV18,CASSPIAGSDNEQFF,TGTGCCAGCTCACCGATAGCGGGAAGTGACAATGAGCAGTTCTTC
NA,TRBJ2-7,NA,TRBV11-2,CASSLGTDQYF,TGTGCCAGCAGCTTAGGGACAGACCAGTACTTC
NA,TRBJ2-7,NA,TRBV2,CASNGRYYEQYF,TGTGCCAGCAACGGACGGTACTACGAGCAGTACTTC
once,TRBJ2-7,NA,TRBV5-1,CASSLGLGSSYEQYF,TGCGCCAGCAGCTTGGGGCTGGGGAGCTCCTACGAGCAGTACTTC
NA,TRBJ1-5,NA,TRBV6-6,CASSYSRSQPQHF,TGTGCCAGCAGTTACTCGAGGAGTCAGCCCCAGCATTTT
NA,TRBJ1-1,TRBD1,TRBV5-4,CASSLDRTGGMMNTEAFF,TGTGCCAGCAGCTTGGACCGGACAGGGGGTATGATGAACACTGAAGCTTTCTTT
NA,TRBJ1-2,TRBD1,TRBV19,CASSMVTGRLNYGYTF,TGTGCCAGTAGTATGGTGACAGGGCGACTCAACTATGGCTACACCTTC
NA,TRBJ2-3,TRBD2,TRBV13,CASSLFAGVRTDTQYF,TGTGCCAGCAGCTTGTTTGCGGGGGTTCGCACAGATACGCAGTATTTT
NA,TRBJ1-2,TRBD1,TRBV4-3,CASRPGTGNGYTF,TGCGCCAGCAGACCCGGGACAGGGAATGGCTACACCTTC
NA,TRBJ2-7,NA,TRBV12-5,CASGFYYEQYF,TGTGCTAGTGGTTTCTATTACGAGCAGTACTTC
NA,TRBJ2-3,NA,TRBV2,CATKEHTQYF,TGTGCCACCAAGGAACATACGCAGTATTTT
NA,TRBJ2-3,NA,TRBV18,CASSPRGDTQYF,TGTGCCAGCTCACCACGAGGGGATACGCAGTATTTT
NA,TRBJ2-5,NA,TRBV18,CASSPQEGETQYF,TGTGCCAGCTCGCCACAGGAGGGGGAGACCCAGTACTTC
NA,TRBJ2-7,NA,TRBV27,CASRSRDTVYEQYF,TGTGCCAGCAGATCCCGGGACACAGTCTACGAGCAGTACTTC
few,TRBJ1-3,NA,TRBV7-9,CASSGQFSGNTIYF,TGTGCCAGCAGCGGACAGTTCTCTGGAAACACCATATATTTT
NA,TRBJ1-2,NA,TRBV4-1,CASSQAPGAVYGYTF,TGCGCCAGCAGCCAAGCCCCAGGGGCGGTCTATGGCTACACCTTC
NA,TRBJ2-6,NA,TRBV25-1,CASSDWGQGANVLTF,TGTGCCAGCAGTGATTGGGGGCAAGGGGCCAACGTCCTGACTTTC
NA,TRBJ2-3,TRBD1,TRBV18,CASSPPTGGFPDTQYF,TGTGCCAGCTCACCACCGACAGGGGGATTTCCAGATACGCAGTATTTT
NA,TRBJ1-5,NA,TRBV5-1,CASSLSGNQPQHF,TGCGCCAGCAGCTTGTCGGGGAATCAGCCCCAGCATTTT
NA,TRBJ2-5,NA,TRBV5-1,CASSFPAETQYF,TGCGCCAGCAGCTTCCCTGCGGAGACCCAATACTTC
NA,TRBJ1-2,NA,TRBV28,CASSLSGSYGYTF,TGTGCCAGCAGTTTGAGCGGATCCTATGGCTACACCTTC
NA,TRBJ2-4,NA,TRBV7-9,CASSLGAPGNIQYF,TGTGCCAGCAGCTTAGGGGCTCCGGGAAACATTCAGTACTTC
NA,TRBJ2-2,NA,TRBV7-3,CASSPTGNTGELFF,TGTGCCAGCAGCCCTACAGGGAACACCGGGGAGCTGTTTTTT
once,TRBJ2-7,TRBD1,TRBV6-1,CASRGTGYYEQYF,TGTGCCAGCAGGGGGACAGGCTACTACGAGCAGTACTTC
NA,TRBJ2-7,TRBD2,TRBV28,CASSPAGEGRYEQYF,TGTGCCAGCAGTCCCGCGGGGGAGGGAAGGTACGAGCAGTACTTC
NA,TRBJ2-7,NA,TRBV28,CASSFETNEQYF,TGTGCCAGCAGTTTCGAGACTAACGAGCAGTACTTC
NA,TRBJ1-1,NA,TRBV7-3,CASSLSRNTEAFF,TGTGCCAGCAGCTTAAGCCGGAACACTGAAGCTTTCTTT
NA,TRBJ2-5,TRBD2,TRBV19,CASSISLGGGTQYF,TGTGCCAGTAGTATATCACTGGGCGGGGGGACCCAGTACTTC
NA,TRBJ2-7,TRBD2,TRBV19,CASTEKAGAYEQYF,TGTGCCAGTACTGAGAAAGCGGGAGCCTACGAGCAGTACTTC
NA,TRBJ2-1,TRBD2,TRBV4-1,CASSQTQLAGGSSYNEQFF,TGCGCCAGCAGCCAAACCCAACTAGCGGGGGGGAGCTCCTACAATGAGCAGTTCTTC
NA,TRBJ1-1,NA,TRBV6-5,CASSYLNTEAFF,TGTGCCAGCAGTTACCTGAACACTGAAGCTTTCTTT
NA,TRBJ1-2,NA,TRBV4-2,CASSGLGARGYTF,TGTGCCAGCAGCGGACTAGGGGCGCGAGGCTACACCTTC
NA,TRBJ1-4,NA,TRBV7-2,CASSLEVGGTAREKLFF,TGTGCCAGCAGCTTAGAGGTGGGAGGCACCGCTCGGGAAAAACTGTTTTTT
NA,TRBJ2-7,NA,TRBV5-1,CASSLQNGLSYEQYF,TGCGCCAGCAGCTTGCAGAACGGCCTCTCCTACGAGCAGTACTTC
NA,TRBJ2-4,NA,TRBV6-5,CASSYSDSLAKNIQYF,TGTGCCAGCAGTTACTCTGACTCCTTAGCCAAAAACATTCAGTACTTC
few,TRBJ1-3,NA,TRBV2,CASSPTGNGNTIYF,TGTGCCAGCAGCCCCACAGGGAACGGAAACACCATATATTTT
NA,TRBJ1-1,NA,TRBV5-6,CASSFLTARYDTEAFF,TGTGCCAGCAGCTTCCTTACAGCGAGGTATGACACTGAAGCTTTCTTT